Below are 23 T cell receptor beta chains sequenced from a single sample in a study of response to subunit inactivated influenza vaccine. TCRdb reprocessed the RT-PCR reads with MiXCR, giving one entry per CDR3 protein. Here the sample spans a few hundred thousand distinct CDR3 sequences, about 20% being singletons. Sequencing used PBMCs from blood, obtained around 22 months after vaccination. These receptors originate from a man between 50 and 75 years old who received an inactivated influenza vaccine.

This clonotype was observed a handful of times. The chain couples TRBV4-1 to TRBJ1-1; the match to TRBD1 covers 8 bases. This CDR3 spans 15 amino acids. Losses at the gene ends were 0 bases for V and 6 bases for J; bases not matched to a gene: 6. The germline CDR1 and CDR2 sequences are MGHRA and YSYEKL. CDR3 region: CASSQDFGQGPEAFF. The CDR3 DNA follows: TGCGCCAGCAGCCAAGATTTCGGACAGGGCCCTGAAGCTTTCTTT.

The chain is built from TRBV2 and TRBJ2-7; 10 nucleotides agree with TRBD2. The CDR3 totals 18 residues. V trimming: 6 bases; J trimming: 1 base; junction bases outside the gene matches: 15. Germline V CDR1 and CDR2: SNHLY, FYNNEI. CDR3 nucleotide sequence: TGTGCCAGCAGGTTCCAGCGGGAGGGCGCCCGAATTTCCTACGAGCAGTACTTC. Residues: CASRFQREGARISYEQYF.

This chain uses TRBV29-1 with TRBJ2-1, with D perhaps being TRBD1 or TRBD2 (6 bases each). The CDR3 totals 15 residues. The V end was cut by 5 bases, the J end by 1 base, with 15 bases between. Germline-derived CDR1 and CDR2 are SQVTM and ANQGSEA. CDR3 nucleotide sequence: TGCAGCGTTTACGGGGGCGCAGTATCCTACAATGAGCAGTTCTTC. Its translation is CSVYGGAVSYNEQFF.

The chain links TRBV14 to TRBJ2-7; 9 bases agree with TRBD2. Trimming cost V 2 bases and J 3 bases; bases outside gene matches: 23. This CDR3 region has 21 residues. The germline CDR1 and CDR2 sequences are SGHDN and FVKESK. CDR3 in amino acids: CASSQLGPSGGRVAANYEQYF. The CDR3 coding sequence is TGTGCCAGCAGCCAACTGGGACCGAGCGGGGGGCGTGTGGCAGCGAACTACGAGCAGTACTTC.

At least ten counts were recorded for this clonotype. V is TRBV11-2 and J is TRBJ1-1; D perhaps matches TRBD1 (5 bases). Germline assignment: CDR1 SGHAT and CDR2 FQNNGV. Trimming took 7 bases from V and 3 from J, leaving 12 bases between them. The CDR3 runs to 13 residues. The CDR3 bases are TGTGCCAGCATAACCGTGGGGCACACTGAAGCTTTCTTT. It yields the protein CASITVGHTEAFF.

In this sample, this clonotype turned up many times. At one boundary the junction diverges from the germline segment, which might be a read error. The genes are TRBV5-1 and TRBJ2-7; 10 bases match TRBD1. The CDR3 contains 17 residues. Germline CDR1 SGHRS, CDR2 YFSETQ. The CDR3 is CASRLAPGQGFAYEQYF. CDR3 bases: TGCGCCAGCAGGTTGGCACCGGGACAGGGGTTTGCCTACGAGCAGTACTTC.

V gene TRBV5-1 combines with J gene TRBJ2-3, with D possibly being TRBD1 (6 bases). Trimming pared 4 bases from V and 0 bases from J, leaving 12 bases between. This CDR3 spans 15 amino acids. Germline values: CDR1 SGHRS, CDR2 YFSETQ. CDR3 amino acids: CASSQDSVSTDTQYF. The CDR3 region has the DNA TGCGCCAGCAGCCAGGACAGCGTGAGCACAGATACGCAGTATTTT.

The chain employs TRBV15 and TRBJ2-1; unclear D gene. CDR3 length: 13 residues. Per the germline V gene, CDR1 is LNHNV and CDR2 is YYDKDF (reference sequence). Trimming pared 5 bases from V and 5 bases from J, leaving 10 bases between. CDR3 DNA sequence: TGTGCCACCAGCGGAGCTGTCGACAATGAGCAGTTCTTC. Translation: CATSGAVDNEQFF.

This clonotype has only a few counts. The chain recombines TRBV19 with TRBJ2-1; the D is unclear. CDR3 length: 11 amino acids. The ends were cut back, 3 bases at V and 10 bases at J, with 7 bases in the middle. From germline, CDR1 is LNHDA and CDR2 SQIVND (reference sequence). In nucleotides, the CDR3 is TGTGCCAGTAGTATCGGGCGCGAGCAGTTCTTC. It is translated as CASSIGREQFF.

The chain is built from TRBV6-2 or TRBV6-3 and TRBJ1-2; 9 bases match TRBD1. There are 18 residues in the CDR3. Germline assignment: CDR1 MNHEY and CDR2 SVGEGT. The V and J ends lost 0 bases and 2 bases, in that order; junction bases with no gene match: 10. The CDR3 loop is CASSYSSTGGSFNYGYTF. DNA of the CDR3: TGTGCCAGCAGTTACTCGAGTACAGGGGGCTCGTTCAACTATGGCTACACCTTC.

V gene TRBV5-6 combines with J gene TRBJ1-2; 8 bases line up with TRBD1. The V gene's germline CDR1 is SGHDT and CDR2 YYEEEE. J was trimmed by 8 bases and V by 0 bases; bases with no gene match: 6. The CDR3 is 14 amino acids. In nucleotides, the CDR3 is TGTGCCAGCAGCTTGGGTCGCAGGGGGCCCGGCTACACCTTC. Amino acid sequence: CASSLGRRGPGYTF.

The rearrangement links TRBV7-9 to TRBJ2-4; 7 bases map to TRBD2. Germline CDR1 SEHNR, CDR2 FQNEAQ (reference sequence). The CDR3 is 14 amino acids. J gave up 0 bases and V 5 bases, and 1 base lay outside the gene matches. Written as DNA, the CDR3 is TGTGCCAGCAGCCCTAGCGGAGCCAAAAACATTCAGTACTTC. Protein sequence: CASSPSGAKNIQYF. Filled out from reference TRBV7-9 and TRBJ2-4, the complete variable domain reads DTGVSQNPRHKITKRGQNVTFRCDPISEHNRLYWYRQTLGQGPEFLTYFQNEAQLEKSRLLSDRFSAERPKGSFSTLEIQRTEQGDSAMYLCASSPSGAKNIQYFGAGTRLSVL.

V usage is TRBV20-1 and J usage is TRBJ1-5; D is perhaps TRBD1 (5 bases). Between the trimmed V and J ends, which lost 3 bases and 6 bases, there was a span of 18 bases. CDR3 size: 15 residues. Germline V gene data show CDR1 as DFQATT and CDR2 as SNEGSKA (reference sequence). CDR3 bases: TGCAGTGCTAGCCCCGGGACCCCGGTGGGTCAGCCCCAGCATTTT. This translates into CSASPGTPVGQPQHF.

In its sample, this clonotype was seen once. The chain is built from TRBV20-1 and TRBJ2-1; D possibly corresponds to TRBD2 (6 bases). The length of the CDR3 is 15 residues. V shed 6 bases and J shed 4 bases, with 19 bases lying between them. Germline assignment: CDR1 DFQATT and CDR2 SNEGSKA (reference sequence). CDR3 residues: CSAASGRRSYNEQFF. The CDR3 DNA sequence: TGCAGTGCCGCTTCCGGGAGAAGGTCTTACAATGAGCAGTTCTTC.

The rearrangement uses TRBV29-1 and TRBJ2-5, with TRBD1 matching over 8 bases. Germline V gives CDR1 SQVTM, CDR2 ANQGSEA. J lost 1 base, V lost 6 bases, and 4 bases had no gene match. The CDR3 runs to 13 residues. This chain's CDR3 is CSVAGTGQETQYF. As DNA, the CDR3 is TGCAGCGTAGCCGGGACAGGCCAAGAGACCCAGTACTTC.

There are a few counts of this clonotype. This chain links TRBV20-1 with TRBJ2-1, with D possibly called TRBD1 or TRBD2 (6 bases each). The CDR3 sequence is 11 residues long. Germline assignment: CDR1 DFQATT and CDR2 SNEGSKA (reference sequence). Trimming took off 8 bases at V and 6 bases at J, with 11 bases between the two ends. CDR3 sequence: CSLGGRNEQFF. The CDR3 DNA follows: TGCAGTCTGGGGGGCCGCAATGAGCAGTTCTTC.

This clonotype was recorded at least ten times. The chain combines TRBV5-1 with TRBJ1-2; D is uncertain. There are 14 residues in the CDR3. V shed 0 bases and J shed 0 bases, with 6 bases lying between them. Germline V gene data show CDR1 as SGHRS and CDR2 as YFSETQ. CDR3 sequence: CASSLDLSNYGYTF. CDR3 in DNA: TGCGCCAGCAGCTTGGATCTCTCTAACTATGGCTACACCTTC. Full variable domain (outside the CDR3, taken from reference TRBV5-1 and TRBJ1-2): KAGVTQTPRYLIKTRGQQVTLSCSPISGHRSVSWYQQTPGQGLQFLFEYFSETQRNKGNFPGRFSGRQFSNSRSEMNVSTLELGDSALYLCASSLDLSNYGYTFGSGTRLTVV.

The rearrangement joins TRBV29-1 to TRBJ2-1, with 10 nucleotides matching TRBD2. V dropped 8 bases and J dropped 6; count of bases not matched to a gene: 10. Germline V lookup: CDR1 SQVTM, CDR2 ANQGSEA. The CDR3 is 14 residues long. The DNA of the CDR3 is TGCAGCACCAGAGCGGGAGGGCCCGGCAATGAGCAGTTCTTC. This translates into CSTRAGGPGNEQFF.

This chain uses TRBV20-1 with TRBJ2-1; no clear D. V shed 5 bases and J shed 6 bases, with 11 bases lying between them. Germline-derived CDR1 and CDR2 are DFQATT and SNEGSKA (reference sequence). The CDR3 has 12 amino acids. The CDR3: CSAVDPFNEQFF. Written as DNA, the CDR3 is TGCAGTGCTGTTGACCCATTCAATGAGCAGTTCTTC.

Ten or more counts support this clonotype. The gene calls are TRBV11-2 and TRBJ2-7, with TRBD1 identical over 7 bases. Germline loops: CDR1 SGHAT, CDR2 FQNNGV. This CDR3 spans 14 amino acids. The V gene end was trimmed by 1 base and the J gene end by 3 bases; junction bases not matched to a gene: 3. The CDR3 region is CASSLVAGGYEQYF. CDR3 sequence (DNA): TGTGCCAGCAGCTTAGTAGCAGGGGGCTACGAGCAGTACTTC.

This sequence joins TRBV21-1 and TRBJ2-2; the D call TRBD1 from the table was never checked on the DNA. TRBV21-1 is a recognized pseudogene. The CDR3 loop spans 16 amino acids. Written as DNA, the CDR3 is TGTGCCAGCAGCAAATCAGGGGATACAGGGGAGGGGGAGCTGTTTTTT. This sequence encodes CASSKSGDTGEGELFF.

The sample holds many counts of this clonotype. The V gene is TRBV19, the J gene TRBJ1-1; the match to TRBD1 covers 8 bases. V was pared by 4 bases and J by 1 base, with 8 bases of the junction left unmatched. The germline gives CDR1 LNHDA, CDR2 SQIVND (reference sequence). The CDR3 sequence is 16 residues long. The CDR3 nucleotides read TGTGCCAGTAGTACGCCCAGGGGGCTCGGGAACACTGAAGCTTTCTTT. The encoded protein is CASSTPRGLGNTEAFF.

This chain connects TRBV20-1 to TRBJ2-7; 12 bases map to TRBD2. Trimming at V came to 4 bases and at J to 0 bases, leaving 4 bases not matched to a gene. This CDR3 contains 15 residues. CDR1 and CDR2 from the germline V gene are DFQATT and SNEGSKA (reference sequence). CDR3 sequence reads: CSAMRTSGVSYEQYF. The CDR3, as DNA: TGCAGTGCTATGAGGACTAGCGGGGTCTCCTACGAGCAGTACTTC.